The 26 T cell receptor beta chains listed next were all sequenced from one sample in a study of blood T cell repertoires in COVID-19. TCRdb's copy holds only in-frame clones and misses some; the assay was immunoSEQ multiplex PCR. The table lists under 100,000 clones, roughly 87% of them singletons. Sequencing was performed on peripheral blood. The source is a man in his fifties or sixties with acute or convalescent COVID-19.

This chain uses TRBV6-1 with TRBJ1-2, with D unclear. This CDR3 spans 11 amino acids. CDR1 is MNHNS, CDR2 SASEGT, per germline. Trimming stripped 1 base from V and 7 bases from J, with 4 bases between. CDR3 amino acids: CASSEGGGYTF. As DNA, the CDR3 is TGTGCCAGCAGTGAAGGCGGTGGCTACACCTTC.

J is TRBJ1-6 and V is TRBV5-6; D is uncertain. V lost 4 bases to trimming and J lost 4 bases, with 9 bases between them. The CDR3 has 14 amino acids. From germline, CDR1 is SGHDT and CDR2 YYEEEE. The CDR3 spells CASSPGGYNSPLHF. The CDR3 region has the DNA TGTGCCAGCAGCCCCGGCGGGTATAATTCACCCCTCCACTTT.

The chain combines TRBV29-1 with TRBJ1-1, with 7 bases lining up with TRBD1. CDR3 size: 12 residues. The J segment lost 4 bases and the V segment lost 6 bases, leaving 5 bases of the junction unmatched. The V gene's germline CDR1 is SQVTM and CDR2 ANQGSEA. This CDR3 is CSVQGVSTEAFF. The CDR3 DNA follows: TGCAGCGTGCAGGGGGTGAGCACTGAAGCTTTCTTT.

The chain recombines TRBV21-1 with TRBJ2-1; no check of the table's D call, TRBD2, against the DNA was made. TRBV21-1 is noted as a pseudogene. The CDR3 covers 15 residues. The CDR3 nucleotides read TGTGCCAGCAGCAAAGCGAGGGTGGGCTACAATGAGCAGTTCTTC. Its translation is CASSKARVGYNEQFF.

The chain links TRBV10-3 to TRBJ2-2, with 7 bases matching TRBD1. Germline V lookup: CDR1 ENHRY, CDR2 SYGVKD. After removal of 1 base from V and 1 base from J, the junction contained 0 bases not matched to a gene. This CDR3 has 15 residues. The CDR3 nucleotides read TGTGCCATCAGTGAGTGGACAGGGAACACCGGGGAGCTGTTTTTT. It specifies CAISEWTGNTGELFF.

The chain joins TRBV19 to TRBJ1-3; TRBD1 is a possible D gene (5 bases). The germline CDR1 and CDR2 sequences are LNHDA and SQIVND (reference sequence). V was pared by 3 bases and J by 2 bases, with 14 bases between. This CDR3 comprises 16 residues. This CDR3 is CASSILGARTGNTIYF. The CDR3 DNA reads TGTGCCAGTAGTATTCTTGGGGCCCGCACTGGAAACACCATATATTTT.

The CDR3 sequence is CASSLQGSNTEAFF. CDR3 nucleotide sequence: TGTGCCAGCAGCTTACAGGGTTCGAACACTGAAGCTTTCTTT. The chain recombines TRBV7-6 with TRBJ1-1; D possibly corresponds to TRBD1 (5 bases). The CDR3 spans 14 residues. V was trimmed by 2 bases and J by 1 base, leaving 8 bases between them. Germline V gene lookup returns CDR1 SGHVS and CDR2 FNYEAQ. Full variable domain (outside the CDR3, taken from reference TRBV7-6 and TRBJ1-1): GAGVSQSPRYKVTKRGQDVALRCDPISGHVSLYWYRQALGQGPEFLTYFNYEAQQDKSGLPNDRFSAERPEGSISTLTIQRTEQRDSAMYRCASSLQGSNTEAFFGQGTRLTVV.

The chain couples TRBV2 to TRBJ2-1, with a weak D call TRBD1 (6 bases). CDR1 SNHLY and CDR2 FYNNEI come from the germline V gene. The V gene lost 4 bases and the J gene lost 5 bases, with 12 bases spanning the gap. CDR3 length: 14 residues. The CDR3 nucleotides are TGTGCCAGCAGTGGGGGCAGGGGTAACAATGAGCAGTTCTTC. It codes for CASSGGRGNNEQFF.

This clone was detected only once. The chain links TRBV9 to TRBJ2-1; 9 positions agree with TRBD1. Germline V CDR1 and CDR2: SGDLS, YYNGEE. The CDR3 is 16 residues long. Trimming at V came to 4 bases and at J to 0 bases, leaving 5 bases not matched to a gene. Here the CDR3 DNA reads TGTGCCAGCAGCCGACCGACAGGGGGCTCCTACAATGAGCAGTTCTTC. This codes for CASSRPTGGSYNEQFF. Supplemented by reference TRBV9 and TRBJ2-1, the full variable domain reads DSGVTQTPKHLITATGQRVTLRCSPRSGDLSVYWYQQSLDQGLQFLIQYYNGEERAKGNILERFSAQQFPDLHSELNLSSLELGDSALYFCASSRPTGGSYNEQFFGPGTRLTVL.

The rearrangement joins TRBV6-5 to TRBJ2-7, with 7 bases fitting TRBD1. CDR1 is MNHEY, CDR2 SVGAGI, per germline. This CDR3 has 14 residues. V was pared by 9 bases and J by 5 bases, with 13 bases of the junction left unmatched. The CDR3 here is CASKTGSSKDEQYV. CDR3 in DNA: TGTGCCAGTAAGACAGGGAGTTCTAAAGACGAGCAGTACGTC.

This clone has only one observation. V and J are TRBV11-2 and TRBJ1-1; perhaps TRBD1 as D (6 bases). The V end lost 5 bases, the J end lost 4 bases, and 14 bases lay between the germline ends. CDR1 is SGHAT and CDR2 is FQNNGV in the germline V gene. There are 14 residues in the CDR3. CDR3 region: CASSATGMSTEAFF. CDR3 DNA sequence: TGTGCCAGCAGCGCGACAGGAATGAGCACTGAAGCTTTCTTT.

The J gene is TRBJ2-2, the V gene TRBV9; 8 bases are a match to TRBD2. The J segment lost 7 bases and the V segment lost 2 bases, leaving 4 bases of the junction unmatched. Germline values: CDR1 SGDLS, CDR2 YYNGEE. The CDR3 loop spans 14 amino acids. DNA for the CDR3: TGTGCCAGCAGCGTCGGGGGGGCTAGCGGGGAGCTGTTTTTT. Translated, it gives CASSVGGASGELFF.

The V call is TRBV6-5, the J call TRBJ2-1; a possible D gene is TRBD1 (7 bases). Germline loops: CDR1 MNHEY, CDR2 SVGAGI. Trimming pared 7 bases from V and 7 bases from J, leaving 20 bases between. CDR3 length: 15 amino acids. This chain's CDR3 is CASTSSETGRNEQFF. The CDR3 coding sequence is TGTGCCAGCACCTCATCTGAGACAGGGAGGAATGAGCAGTTCTTC.

The chain is built from TRBV30 and TRBJ2-7; 9 bases are a match to TRBD1. CDR3 size: 15 residues. Germline CDR1 and CDR2: GTSNPN and SVGIG (reference sequence). The junction had 10 bases not matched to a gene; V was cut back by 2 bases and J by 5 bases. In DNA form, the CDR3 reads TGTGCCTGGAGTCGCACGGGACAGGGCGTAAACGAGCAGTACTTC. Its translation is CAWSRTGQGVNEQYF. Combining the CDR3 with reference TRBV30 and TRBJ2-7 gives the whole variable domain SQTIHQWPATLVQPVGSPLSLECTVEGTSNPNLYWYRQAAGRGLQLLFYSVGIGQISSEVPQNLSASRPQDRQFILSSKKLLLSDSGFYLCAWSRTGQGVNEQYFGPGTRLTVT.

The genes are TRBV5-5 and TRBJ2-2, with 8 bases lining up with TRBD2. From germline, CDR1 is SGHKS and CDR2 YYEKEE (reference sequence). Germline trimming cut 4 bases from V and 6 bases from J; bases unmatched to any gene: 8. The CDR3 has 15 residues. CDR3 in DNA: TGTGCCAGCAGCACGACTAGCGAGTTTCCCGGGGAGCTGTTTTTT. Its translation: CASSTTSEFPGELFF.

This rearrangement joins TRBV19 to TRBJ2-3; 7 bases agree with TRBD2. CDR1 and CDR2 from the germline V gene are LNHDA and SQIVND (reference sequence). The CDR3 has 14 amino acids. The V and J ends lost 6 bases and 1 base, in that order; junction bases with no gene match: 4. The CDR3 region is CASREGLRTDTQYF. The CDR3 bases are TGTGCCAGTAGGGAGGGACTACGCACAGATACGCAGTATTTT.

The sample holds one count of this clone. Here the CDR3 reads CASSLSGGGYQETQYF. CDR3 DNA sequence: TGTGCCAGCAGTTTATCCGGGGGGGGGTACCAAGAGACCCAGTACTTC. The chain recombines TRBV28 with TRBJ2-5; 8 positions match TRBD2. Germline V gene lookup returns CDR1 MDHEN and CDR2 SYDVKM. V was clipped by 1 base and J by 0 bases; unmatched bases: 4. This CDR3 has 16 residues.

V gene TRBV2 combines with J gene TRBJ1-1, with no clear D. This CDR3 region has 16 residues. V was shortened by 0 bases and J by 3 bases, with 14 bases between the two germline ends. Germline loops: CDR1 SNHLY, CDR2 FYNNEI. The CDR3 here is CASSEAHRGRYTEAFF. Here the CDR3 DNA reads TGTGCCAGCAGTGAAGCGCATCGGGGAAGGTACACTGAAGCTTTCTTT.

The chain recombines TRBV19 with TRBJ2-7, with D maybe TRBD2 (5 bases). The ends were cut back, 6 bases at V and 6 bases at J, with 15 bases in the middle. From germline, CDR1 is LNHDA and CDR2 SQIVND (reference sequence). The CDR3 runs 13 residues. In DNA form, the CDR3 reads TGTGCCAGTAGGCCCCCAACGAGCGGCGAGCAGTACTTC. Amino acids: CASRPPTSGEQYF.

V gene TRBV9 combines with J gene TRBJ2-2; no clear D gene. Per germline, CDR1 SGDLS and CDR2 YYNGEE. The CDR3 totals 14 residues. Trimming took 3 bases from V and 5 from J, leaving 11 bases between them. The CDR3 DNA reads as TGTGCCAGCAGCGCCACCAGTTGGACCGGGGAGCTGTTTTTT. Protein: CASSATSWTGELFF.

The chain carries TRBV7-3 and TRBJ2-5; D ambiguous. The germline CDR1 and CDR2 sequences are SGHTA and FQGTGA. V was shortened by 5 bases and J by 0 bases, with 7 bases between the two germline ends. The CDR3 contains 13 residues. CDR3 residues: CASSATNQETQYF. CDR3 DNA sequence: TGTGCCAGCAGCGCTACTAACCAAGAGACCCAGTACTTC.

The rearrangement uses TRBV5-3 and TRBJ1-4; the match to TRBD1 covers 7 bases. TRBV5-3 is designated an ORF whose function remains uncertain. Trimming took 7 bases from V and 8 from J; bases not matched to a gene: 11. The CDR3 has 14 residues. The CDR3 DNA is TGTGCCAGACTTGCGGGACAGTTTAGGGAAAAACTGTTTTTT. This gives the protein CARLAGQFREKLFF.

This clone was seen only a few times. This chain links TRBV3-1 (or the pseudogene TRBV3-2) with TRBJ1-6; D is undetermined. CDR3 length: 12 residues. With 1 base removed from V and 12 bases from J, the gap between germline ends came to 7 bases. Germline CDR1 is LGHDT and CDR2 is YNNKEL (reference sequence). CDR3 nucleotide sequence: TGTGCCAGCAGCCAAGGCGAGGGACCCCTCCACTTT. Residues: CASSQGEGPLHF.

This clone was recorded a few times. The V gene is TRBV7-2, the J gene TRBJ1-5; D call uncertain. The CDR3 is made up of 13 amino acids. Looked up from germline, CDR1 is SGHTA and CDR2 is FQGNSA. Trimming took off 1 base at V and 4 bases at J, with 5 bases between the two ends. The CDR3 coding sequence is TGTGCCAGCAGCTTAGAGAGAAATCAGCCCCAGCATTTT. Translating it yields CASSLERNQPQHF.

This clone has only a few counts. V and J are TRBV5-1 and TRBJ1-1; 8 bases line up with TRBD1. V trimming: 4 bases; J trimming: 5 bases; junction bases outside the gene matches: 7. The germline CDR1 and CDR2 sequences are SGHRS and YFSETQ. The length of the CDR3 is 14 residues. The CDR3 is CASSLDRGETEAFF. The CDR3 coding sequence is TGCGCCAGCAGCCTTGACAGGGGTGAGACTGAAGCTTTCTTT.

The chain joins TRBV6-5 to TRBJ2-1; 10 bases fit TRBD1. The CDR3 loop spans 14 amino acids. Germline loops: CDR1 MNHEY, CDR2 SVGAGI. Unmatched junction bases numbered 8, after V lost 8 bases and J lost 7 bases. The CDR3 reads CASQPGQGINEQFF. The CDR3 bases are TGTGCCAGCCAACCGGGACAGGGGATTAATGAGCAGTTCTTC.